This T cell receptor beta chain was profiled in a study of blood T cell repertoires in COVID-19. Sequencing used immunoSEQ multiplex PCR; TCRdb keeps in-frame clones, though not all of them. The table lists about 280,000 clones, approximately 78% of them singletons, with 5% in the top ten. V was shortened by 7 bases and J by 7 bases, with 13 bases between the two germline ends. The CDR3 covers 12 residues. The germline V gene has CDR1 SNHLY and CDR2 FYNNEI. This clone was recorded once. Cohorts were determined from participant-reported clinical history. The chain is built from TRBV2 and TRBJ1-2, with a tentative D call TRBD1 (5 bases). Sequenced sample: PBMCs or T cells enriched from blood (not recorded which). The sequence was collected from a man aged 35 to 55 who had been exposed to COVID-19. CDR3 in DNA: TGTGCCAGCACGCAGGGTACGGTTGGCTACACCTTC. It specifies CASTQGTVGYTF.